One and the same sample provided the 25 T cell receptor beta chains below, sequenced in a study of T-cell memory formation after mild COVID-19. TCRdb reprocessed the 5' RACE reads with MiXCR, giving one entry per CDR3 protein. The table has about 560,000 distinct CDR3 sequences, about 20% seen once. Sequences were obtained from PBMCs or a T cell subset sorted from them (not recorded which). The receptors were sampled from an adult woman who had mild COVID-19 (a few samples of this study predate the infection). Cell type and time point are not known.

This chain joins TRBV5-6 and TRBJ1-3; the D gene is possibly TRBD1 (5 bases). This CDR3 has 15 amino acids. Germline values: CDR1 SGHDT, CDR2 YYEEEE. V was pared by 1 base and J by 0 bases, with 8 bases between. In nucleotides, the CDR3 is TGTGCCAGCAGCTTGTACAGGCTCTCTGGAAACACCATATATTTT. Translation: CASSLYRLSGNTIYF.

The chain couples TRBV3-1 to TRBJ1-5, with 7 bases fitting TRBD1. CDR1 and CDR2 (germline): LGHDT, YNNKEL (reference sequence). The CDR3 totals 14 residues. The V segment lost 1 base and the J segment 6 bases; nucleotides outside the gene matches: 3. The CDR3 region has the DNA TGTGCCAGCAGCCAAGCAGGGGGAACTCAGCCCCAGCATTTT. It translates to CASSQAGGTQPQHF.

The gene calls are TRBV7-2 and TRBJ2-3, with D perhaps matching TRBD2 (5 bases). Germline V gives CDR1 SGHTA, CDR2 FQGNSA. Between the trimmed V and J ends, which lost 5 bases and 0 bases, there was a span of 12 bases. CDR3 length equals 15 residues. CDR3 sequence (DNA): TGTGCCAGCAGCCCAATCGGCGGGAGCACAGATACGCAGTATTTT. This sequence encodes CASSPIGGSTDTQYF.

The chain couples TRBV9 to TRBJ1-1; D gene uncertain. The V end lost 0 bases, the J end lost 1 base, and 13 bases lay between the germline ends. CDR1 SGDLS and CDR2 YYNGEE come from the germline V gene. There are 16 residues in the CDR3. The CDR3: CASSVVDVRPNTEAFF. DNA for the CDR3: TGTGCCAGCAGCGTAGTAGATGTGCGACCGAACACTGAAGCTTTCTTT.

This clonotype has just a few counts. The chain carries TRBV29-1 and TRBJ2-7; D gene uncertain. Germline lookup yields CDR1 SQVTM and CDR2 ANQGSEA. V gave up 7 bases and J gave up 2 bases, with 9 bases separating them. The CDR3 spans 11 residues. The CDR3 sequence: CSAATAYEQYF. The CDR3 DNA reads as TGCAGCGCCGCTACAGCCTACGAGCAGTACTTC.

There are a few counts of this clonotype. This rearrangement joins TRBV20-1 to TRBJ1-1; TRBD1 might be the D (5 bases). The germline V and J ends were trimmed by 0 bases and 2 bases, with 16 bases remaining between them. The CDR3 has 16 residues. The germline gives CDR1 DFQATT, CDR2 SNEGSKA (reference sequence). CDR3 protein: CSARDLAPGRNTEAFF. The CDR3 DNA reads as TGCAGTGCTAGAGATCTGGCCCCGGGGCGTAACACTGAAGCTTTCTTT.

This clonotype was recorded a few times. The genes are TRBV3-1 and TRBJ2-1; D uncertain. In germline, CDR1 is LGHDT, CDR2 YNNKEL (reference sequence). Trimming removed 4 bases from V and 5 bases from J, with 12 bases in between. This CDR3 region has 14 residues. In nucleotides, the CDR3 is TGTGCCAGCAGCCCACTGGACCAAAACAATGAGCAGTTCTTC. Encoded protein: CASSPLDQNNEQFF.

The rearrangement links TRBV30 to TRBJ2-2, with D unresolved. The ends were cut back, 4 bases at V and 6 bases at J, with 9 bases in the middle. Germline V gives CDR1 GTSNPN, CDR2 SVGIG (reference sequence). CDR3 length: 12 residues. The CDR3 reads CAWTQYSGELFF. CDR3 bases: TGTGCCTGGACTCAGTACTCCGGGGAGCTGTTTTTT.

In its sample, this clonotype was seen a few times. The chain carries TRBV12-3 or TRBV12-4 and TRBJ2-3; D may be TRBD2 (6 bases). The CDR3 sequence is 13 residues long. V was cut by 7 bases and J by 5 bases, with 13 bases left in between. This CDR3 reads CASTQIGGDTQYF. DNA for the CDR3: TGTGCCAGCACTCAGATCGGGGGAGATACGCAGTATTTT.

This chain connects TRBV4-1 to TRBJ2-5; TRBD2 agrees at 12 bases. The ends lost 6 bases at V and 5 bases at J; junction bases unmatched: 10. This CDR3 is 16 amino acids long. CDR1 is MGHRA and CDR2 is YSYEKL in the germline V gene. CDR3 loop: CASRLTSGGLFETQYF. CDR3 nucleotides: TGCGCCAGCAGGCTTACTAGCGGGGGGCTATTTGAGACCCAGTACTTC.

This clonotype was detected a few times. This chain joins TRBV11-3 and TRBJ2-7, with unresolved D. The CDR3 loop spans 15 amino acids. From germline, CDR1 is SGHNT and CDR2 YENEEA. Trimming took off 0 bases at V and 0 bases at J, with 9 bases between the two ends. The CDR3 spells CASSLDRPSSYEQYF. The CDR3 DNA reads TGTGCCAGCAGCTTAGACAGGCCAAGCTCCTACGAGCAGTACTTC.

This clonotype was seen a handful of times. The J gene is TRBJ2-3, the V gene TRBV6-5; 9 nucleotides match TRBD2. CDR1 is MNHEY, CDR2 SVGAGI, per germline. V shed 6 bases and J 4 bases; nucleotides not matched to a gene: 17. CDR3 size: 18 residues. The CDR3 bases are TGTGCCAGCAGAGCTCGGACTAGCGCGTCGAGGGGGGCAGATACGCAGTATTTT. This gives the protein CASRARTSASRGADTQYF.

This rearrangement joins TRBV18 to TRBJ2-1; possible D gene TRBD2, 6 bases. The CDR3 has 16 amino acids. The V end lost 1 base, the J end lost 0 bases, and 10 bases lay between the germline ends. CDR1 KGHSH and CDR2 LQKENI come from the germline V gene. CDR3 nucleotide sequence: TGTGCCAGCTCACCACGGGCGGGGAGCTCCTACAATGAGCAGTTCTTC. It codes for CASSPRAGSSYNEQFF. Full variable domain (outside the CDR3, taken from reference TRBV18 and TRBJ2-1): NAGVMQNPRHLVRRRGQEARLRCSPMKGHSHVYWYRQLPEEGLKFMVYLQKENIIDESGMPKERFSAEFPKEGPSILRIQQVVRGDSAAYFCASSPRAGSSYNEQFFGPGTRLTVL.

The chain couples TRBV24-1 to TRBJ2-3; 16 bases are a match to TRBD2. Germline loops: CDR1 KGHDR, CDR2 SFDVKD. This CDR3 comprises 17 residues. Trimming at V came to 9 bases and at J to 4 bases, leaving 9 bases not matched to a gene. For the CDR3, the DNA is TGTGCCACCTATCCGGGACTAGCGGGAGGGATGGCAGATACGCAGTATTTT. Protein sequence: CATYPGLAGGMADTQYF.

A note on this clonotype: A much larger clone differs by one base, so this may be a read error. The chain carries TRBV12-3 or TRBV12-4 and TRBJ2-6; no clear D. This CDR3 is 15 amino acids long. Trimming shortened V by 3 bases and J by 0 bases, and 6 bases separated the two germline ends. The CDR3 bases are TGTGCCAGCAGTTTGCCCAACTCTGGGGCCAACGTCCTGACTTTC. The encoded protein is CASSLPNSGANVLTF.

This rearrangement joins TRBV4-1 to TRBJ2-3; the D is unclear. The germline V gene encodes CDR1 MGHRA and CDR2 YSYEKL. The CDR3 has 16 amino acids. V was cut by 0 bases and J by 9 bases, with 19 bases left in between. As DNA, the CDR3 is TGCGCCAGCAGCCAAGAGTCGAAATCTGGTAGCACCACGCAGTATTTT. Amino acids: CASSQESKSGSTTQYF.

There are a few counts of this clonotype. The gene calls are TRBV11-3 and TRBJ2-7, with D perhaps being TRBD1 or TRBD2 (5 bases each). The CDR3 has 14 residues. The V and J ends lost 6 bases and 2 bases respectively, with 14 bases between them. The germline gives CDR1 SGHNT, CDR2 YENEEA. The CDR3 nucleotides are TGTGCCAGCAGTAATCCCCGGGGCACCTACGAGCAGTACTTC. This sequence encodes CASSNPRGTYEQYF.

This clonotype was recorded a few times. The chain combines TRBV20-1 with TRBJ2-1; 7 bases align to TRBD2. The V and J ends lost 1 base and 3 bases, in that order; junction bases with no gene match: 12. This CDR3 spans 17 amino acids. The germline CDR1 and CDR2 sequences are DFQATT and SNEGSKA (reference sequence). For the CDR3, the DNA is TGCAGTGCTAGAGGCCCCCCCTTGCGGGAGCACTACAATGAGCAGTTCTTC. It translates to CSARGPPLREHYNEQFF.

The chain couples TRBV7-2 to TRBJ2-5, with a tentative D call TRBD2 (6 bases). Germline V gene lookup returns CDR1 SGHTA and CDR2 FQGNSA. The CDR3 has 14 residues. Trimming took 4 bases from V and 5 from J, leaving 14 bases between them. The CDR3 DNA reads as TGTGCCAGCAGCTACACACCCGCGGGGGAGACCCAGTACTTC. This codes for CASSYTPAGETQYF.

The rearrangement links TRBV30 to TRBJ2-7, with TRBD1 as a possible D gene (5 bases). V was pared by 4 bases and J by 2 bases, with 18 bases between. From germline, CDR1 is GTSNPN and CDR2 SVGIG (reference sequence). This CDR3 contains 15 residues. Here the CDR3 reads CAWKEQESLPYEQYF. The DNA of the CDR3 is TGTGCCTGGAAGGAACAGGAGAGCCTACCCTACGAGCAGTACTTC.

V usage is TRBV5-6 and J usage is TRBJ2-5; D is undetermined. The V end lost 3 bases, the J end lost 5 bases, and 17 bases lay between the germline ends. The CDR3 consists of 15 residues. Germline V gene data show CDR1 as SGHDT and CDR2 as YYEEEE. In nucleotides, the CDR3 is TGTGCCAGCAGCTATGTACCGGACGGCAAGGAGACCCAGTACTTC. Its translation is CASSYVPDGKETQYF.

In this sample, this clonotype turned up many times. CDR3 in DNA: TGTGCCAGCAGCTTGACAGCTAGCACAGATACGCAGTATTTT. It translates to CASSLTASTDTQYF. V is TRBV7-2 and J is TRBJ2-3, with D maybe TRBD1 (5 bases). V gave up 3 bases and J gave up 0 bases, with 7 bases separating them. CDR3 length equals 14 residues. Germline loops: CDR1 SGHTA, CDR2 FQGNSA.

The chain links TRBV7-8 to TRBJ2-7; no definite D call. This CDR3 spans 13 amino acids. CDR1 is SGHVS and CDR2 is FQNEAQ in the germline V gene. Trimming took 3 bases from V and 0 from J, leaving 6 bases between them. The CDR3 nucleotides are TGTGCCAGCAGCTTCGGTTACTCCTACGAGCAGTACTTC. Translation gives CASSFGYSYEQYF.

This clonotype has a handful of counts. The gene calls are TRBV29-1 and TRBJ2-7, with 9 bases that match TRBD1. Germline lookup yields CDR1 SQVTM and CDR2 ANQGSEA. This CDR3 contains 12 residues. Losses at the gene ends were 5 bases for V and 3 bases for J; bases not matched to a gene: 2. This CDR3 reads CSVQTGGYEQYF. The CDR3 nucleotides read TGCAGCGTTCAGACAGGGGGCTACGAGCAGTACTTC.

This clonotype was counted a few times. This chain joins TRBV6-4 and TRBJ2-7; no clear D. The CDR3 sequence is 11 residues long. The V gene lost 3 bases and the J gene lost 6 bases, with 6 bases spanning the gap. Germline V CDR1 and CDR2: MRHNA, SNTAGT. CDR3 sequence reads: CASSEACEQYF. CDR3 in DNA: TGTGCCAGCAGTGAGGCGTGCGAGCAGTACTTC.